What follows is one TCR beta chain and its context. TCRdb re-derived calls from the 5' RACE reads in MiXCR, one entry per CDR3 protein. In the table there are some 600,000 distinct CDR3 sequences, roughly an eighth of which are singletons. The record originates from a study of T cells after yellow fever vaccination. The germline V and J ends were trimmed by 5 bases and 4 bases, with 14 bases remaining between them. The CDR3 covers 14 residues. CDR1 is LNHDA, CDR2 SQIVND, per germline (reference sequence). J is TRBJ2-5 and V is TRBV19, with D maybe TRBD2 (5 bases). The source material was PBMCs, sampled on the day of the yellow fever booster vaccination. This clonotype originated in a man younger than 40 who received the YFV17D yellow fever vaccine. CDR3 sequence reads: CASSPSGNRETQYF. CDR3 DNA: TGTGCCAGTAGTCCGTCGGGGAACAGAGAGACCCAGTACTTC.